One and the same sample provided the 15 T cell receptor beta chains below, sequenced in a study of CD8+ T cells in alopecia areata. Combined cutaneous lymph node cells underwent sorting by CD4, CD8alpha, NKG2D, NKG2ACE and additional markers. RNA extraction and reverse transcription yielded cDNA as sequencing template. Method: immunoSEQ multiplex PCR; TCRdb's copy keeps in-frame clones and lacks some. This sample comprises approximately 300,000 clones, none seen once only. The source material was CD4+ T cells sorted from a lymph node. All receptors come from a C3H/HeJ mouse with alopecia areata. Strain MHC haplotype: H2-k.

This clone was counted between two and nine times. Germline and genes: mouse. The read terminates 4 residues ahead of where the CDR3 ends, so the germline J gene completes it. The chain links TRBV19 to TRBJ2-2; TRBD1 might be the D (5 bases). The CDR3 extends over 14 amino acids. The V end was cut by 2 bases, the J end by 1 base, with 6 bases between. Germline V CDR1 and CDR2: FNHDT, SITEND (reference sequence). The part of the CDR3 DNA that was read is TGTGCCAGCAGTATGGACAAAAACACCGGG. Translating it yields CASSMDKNTG. The entire CDR3 protein is CASSMDKNTGQLYF.

As for this clone: Gene names refer to mouse genes. The CDR3 end is not reached by the read, which stops 3 residues before it; the germline J gene fills it in. The chain carries TRBV1 and TRBJ1-6; D might be TRBD1 (6 bases). TRBJ1-6 qualifies as an ORF whose function is uncertain. The CDR3 spans 16 residues. The germline V gene has CDR1 NSQYPW and CDR2 LRSPGD (reference sequence). V lost 3 bases to trimming and J lost 0 bases, with 9 bases between them. CDR3 protein: CTCSAPTGSYNSPLYF. The sequenced part of the CDR3 DNA is TGCACCTGCAGTGCCCCGACAGGTTCCTATAATTCGCCC.

As to this clone: Mouse names are used for the genes. The read terminates 4 residues before the CDR3 end, so the remaining end is supplied by the germline J gene. This rearrangement joins TRBV13-1 to TRBJ2-2, with 7 bases that match TRBD2. Germline V gene sequence: CDR1 NSHNY, CDR2 SYGAGN. With 1 base clipped from V and 3 bases from J, the junction kept 3 bases outside the gene matches. This CDR3 has 15 amino acids. CDR3 protein: CASSDRGGDTGQLYF. The covered CDR3 bases are TGTGCCAGCAGTGATCGGGGGGGGGACACCGGG.

A remark on this clone: Germline and genes here are mouse. The missing CDR3 end, 4 residues past where the read stops, is filled in from the germline J gene. This chain links TRBV1 with TRBJ2-4; TRBD2 matches at 12 bases. J gave up 2 bases and V 4 bases, and 1 base lay outside the gene matches. This CDR3 has 15 residues. Germline V gene sequence: CDR1 NSQYPW, CDR2 LRSPGD (reference sequence). The DNA read from the CDR3 is TGCACCTGCAGTGGGGACTGGGGGGCTCAAAAC. Its protein is CTCSGDWGAQN. The CDR3 as a whole reads CTCSGDWGAQNTLYF.

This clone was counted only a few times. Genes and germline come from the mouse. The read ends 3 residues early relative to the CDR3; the germline J gene fills the gap. The genes are TRBV5 and TRBJ1-6; the match to TRBD1 covers 9 bases. TRBJ1-6 is marked as an open reading frame, function uncertain. The V segment lost 4 bases and the J segment 5 bases; nucleotides outside the gene matches: 6. CDR1 and CDR2 from the germline V gene are LGHNA and YNLKQL (reference sequence). This CDR3 is 16 amino acids long. The sequenced part of the CDR3 DNA is TGTGCCAGCAGCCCCCGACAGGGGGGAAATAATTCGCCC. It codes for CASSPRQGGNNSP. The entire CDR3 protein reads CASSPRQGGNNSPLYF.

Comments on this clone: Mouse gene names and germline throughout. Coverage ceases 4 residues before the CDR3 finishes, and the germline J gene fills in the end. J is TRBJ1-2 and V is TRBV5; D is possibly TRBD1 (5 bases). Germline lookup yields CDR1 LGHNA and CDR2 YNLKQL (reference sequence). Trimming removed 3 bases from V and 3 bases from J, with 8 bases in between. The CDR3 is 13 amino acids. The CDR3 protein is CASSHRVDSDYTF. CDR3 DNA, as far as it was read: TGTGCCAGCAGCCACAGGGTTGACTCC.

This clone has only a few counts. Mouse gene names apply. The read comes to an end 4 residues before the CDR3 does, leaving the germline J gene to fill in the end. Other DNA sequences in the same sample also yield this CDR3. The chain uses TRBV5 and TRBJ2-1; TRBD1 matches 8 bases. V lost 4 bases, J lost 0 bases, and 5 bases stayed unmatched. Germline CDR1 reads LGHNA; CDR2 reads YNLKQL (reference sequence). The CDR3 sequence is 16 residues long. The CDR3 sequence is CASSPQGTGNYAEQFF. The DNA read from the CDR3 is TGTGCCAGCAGCCCCCAGGGGACAGGTAACTATGCT.

Concerning this clone itself: Genes and germline come from the mouse. The observed sequence ends 4 residues before the CDR3 terminus, with the missing tail filled in from the germline J gene. The chain carries TRBV13-1 and TRBJ2-7; tentatively, D is TRBD1 (6 bases). The CDR3 contains 13 residues. The germline V and J ends were trimmed by 7 bases and 1 base, with 12 bases remaining between them. Per the germline V gene, CDR1 is NSHNY and CDR2 is SYGAGN. The CDR3 loop reads CASRTGQSYEQYF. The part of the CDR3 DNA that was read is TGTGCCAGCCGGACGGGACAATCCTAT.

Regarding this clone: Genes and germline come from the mouse. The read ends 4 residues shy of where the CDR3 ends; the end is completed using the germline J gene. The rearrangement uses TRBV13-1 and TRBJ2-5; TRBD1 matches 8 bases. V dropped 4 bases and J dropped 2; count of bases not matched to a gene: 3. There are 14 residues in the CDR3. In germline, CDR1 is NSHNY, CDR2 SYGAGN. CDR3 DNA (partial): TGTGCCAGCAGTCCAGGGGGCAGCCAAGAC. Its protein is CASSPGGSQD. The whole CDR3 protein is CASSPGGSQDTQYF.

On this clone: Mouse gene names apply. The CDR3 goes on 3 residues after the read ends, and that part is filled in from the germline J gene. V gene TRBV13-1 combines with J gene TRBJ1-6; tentative D call: TRBD1 (5 bases). TRBJ1-6 is marked as an open reading frame, function uncertain. This CDR3 region has 14 residues. V lost 0 bases and J 7 bases, leaving 8 bases between the germline ends. Germline-derived CDR1 and CDR2 are NSHNY and SYGAGN. The CDR3 spells CASSDVGGNSPLYF. Incomplete CDR3 DNA: TGTGCCAGCAGTGATGTGGGGGGGAATTCGCCC.

Points on this clone: The genes are named according to mouse. From the germline J gene comes the end of the CDR3, since the read stops 4 residues before it. At the DNA level, this CDR3 is encoded by other sequences in the same sample as well. The chain employs TRBV13-2 and TRBJ2-3, with a tentative D call TRBD1 (6 bases). The germline V and J ends were trimmed by 3 bases and 0 bases, with 11 bases remaining between them. CDR3 size: 15 residues. The germline CDR1 and CDR2 sequences are NNHNN and SYGAGS (reference sequence). The covered CDR3 bases are TGTGCCAGCGGTGTCGGGACAACTAGTGCAGAA. Its protein is CASGVGTTSAE. The entire CDR3 protein is CASGVGTTSAETLYF.

This clone was detected a few times. Genes here carry mouse names. The CDR3 is cut off 4 residues early in the read; its end comes from the germline J gene. The chain employs TRBV13-3 and TRBJ2-7, with 8 bases that match TRBD2. The CDR3 runs to 15 residues. With V trimmed by 0 bases and J by 0 bases, 2 bases remained unmatched. Germline V gives CDR1 NNHDY, CDR2 SYVADS. CDR3 protein: CASSDAGGASYEQYF. The covered CDR3 bases are TGTGCCAGCAGTGATGCCGGGGGGGCCTCCTAT.

Details on this clone: All gene names here are mouse names. The read falls 4 residues short of the CDR3 end, and the missing part is taken from the germline J gene. The sample contains more than one DNA sequence encoding this CDR3. V usage is TRBV5 and J usage is TRBJ2-5, with TRBD1 identical over 7 bases. V lost 3 bases, J lost 1 base, and 1 base stayed unmatched. Germline assignment: CDR1 LGHNA and CDR2 YNLKQL (reference sequence). The CDR3 covers 14 residues. The part of the CDR3 DNA that was read is TGTGCCAGCAGCCACACAGGGGACCAAGAC. Translated: CASSHTGDQD. The complete CDR3 reads CASSHTGDQDTQYF.

In this sample, this clone turned up a few times. Gene names and germline refer to mouse. The missing CDR3 end, 4 residues past where the read stops, is filled in from the germline J gene. The V call is TRBV13-2, the J call TRBJ1-1; TRBD1 matches at 7 bases. From germline, CDR1 is NNHNN and CDR2 SYGAGS (reference sequence). V lost 2 bases to trimming and J lost 0 bases; unmatched junction nucleotides: 1. The CDR3 covers 14 residues. The CDR3 spells CASGEGQSNTEVFF. The sequenced part of the CDR3 DNA is TGTGCCAGCGGTGAGGGACAGTCAAACACA.

The table lists this clone with many counts. All gene names here are mouse names. The CDR3 end is not reached by the read, which stops 4 residues before it; the germline J gene fills it in. The chain recombines TRBV17 with TRBJ2-2, with a possible D match to TRBD1 (5 bases). The length of the CDR3 is 14 residues. In germline, CDR1 is MNHDT, CDR2 YYDKIL. Deletions cut 6 bases from V and 0 bases from J, with 8 bases between. CDR3 DNA (partial): TGTGCTAGCAGGTGGACAACAAACACCGGG. Protein: CASRWTTNTG. The entire CDR3 reads CASRWTTNTGQLYF.